The T cell receptor (beta chain) described here comes from a study of CD8 T cells in ankylosing spondylitis. Study-wide points: Ankylosing spondylitis blood appeared to be characterized by a TCR beta motif of about eight highly homologous variants. A number of the motif variants had already been described in reactive arthritis synovial fluid and blood. Enrichment of disease-linked clones was reportedly significant in matched ankylosing spondylitis synovial fluid. As for the disease-linked clones, they showed a CD8+ phenotype and occurred at relatively low frequencies in peripheral blood.

As for this clonotype: Its antigen is undetermined.

MiXCR was run by TCRdb on the 5' RACE reads, yielding one entry per CDR3 protein. The sample comprises some 250,000 distinct CDR3 sequences, about 24% of which are singletons, and roughly 0.6% rests with the top ten. This TCR came from a male donor with ankylosing spondylitis or in good health (not recorded which). The sequenced material came from blood, either unsorted or a sorted T cell fraction (not recorded which).

CDR3 sequence (DNA): TGTGCCAGCAGCAACCCCGGGGAAAAAGAGACCCAGTACTTC. Its protein product is CASSNPGEKETQYF. The chain couples TRBV12-3 or TRBV12-4 to TRBJ2-5; TRBD2 might be the D (5 bases). V was clipped by 6 bases and J by 3 bases, with 14 bases between them. This CDR3 contains 14 residues.